Included here is one T cell receptor beta chain sequence, with context. The entry originates in a study of shared clonotypes between healthy human individuals. Looking at the study overall: Donor ages ranged 18 to 49 years: a couple of women, a few men.

Original analysis: Junction-only sequences without quality scores were provided by ImmunoSEQ, so filtering was different. Sequenced by immunoSEQ multiplex PCR; TCRdb stores in-frame clones only, minus some. The DNA was the basis for D and trimming; V, J and clone size are from that table. The data hold 2,500,000 or so clones, with about 92% observed a single time. Nashville, Tennessee was home to all donors, each a Caucasian adult. This CDR3 has 15 residues. Germline V gene lookup returns CDR1 MNHNY and CDR2 SVGAGI (reference sequence). J was trimmed by 5 bases and V by 4 bases; bases with no gene match: 9.

The J gene is TRBJ2-5, the V gene TRBV6-6; 8 bases are a match to TRBD2. The TCR comes from a man younger than 30 in good health. The sequenced sample was naive CD4+ T cells sorted from blood. Subset defined: CD45RA+ positively selected. CDR3 sequence reads: CASSWGGAGAETQYF. In DNA form, the CDR3 reads TGTGCCAGCAGTTGGGGAGGAGCGGGAGCGGAGACCCAGTACTTC.